This T cell receptor beta chain is from a study of cytomegalovirus exposure and HLA in healthy donors. Trimming removed 1 base at V and 7 bases at J, with 11 bases between. Germline assignment: CDR1 SNHLY and CDR2 FYNNEI. The CDR3 is 15 amino acids. Amplification used 60 Vbeta primers and 13 Jbeta primers. TCRdb's copy holds only in-frame clones and misses some; the assay was immunoSEQ multiplex PCR. The sample holds around 100,000 clones; around three quarters are singletons and the top ten take 2.6%. The V and J genes are TRBV2 and TRBJ1-6; perhaps TRBD1 as D (5 bases). Sample: PBMCs. This receptor was taken from a middle-aged man in good health and CMV-seropositive. CDR3 DNA sequence: TGTGCCAGCAGTGAAGATAAGGGGTGGAATTCACCCCTCCACTTT. This encodes CASSEDKGWNSPLHF.